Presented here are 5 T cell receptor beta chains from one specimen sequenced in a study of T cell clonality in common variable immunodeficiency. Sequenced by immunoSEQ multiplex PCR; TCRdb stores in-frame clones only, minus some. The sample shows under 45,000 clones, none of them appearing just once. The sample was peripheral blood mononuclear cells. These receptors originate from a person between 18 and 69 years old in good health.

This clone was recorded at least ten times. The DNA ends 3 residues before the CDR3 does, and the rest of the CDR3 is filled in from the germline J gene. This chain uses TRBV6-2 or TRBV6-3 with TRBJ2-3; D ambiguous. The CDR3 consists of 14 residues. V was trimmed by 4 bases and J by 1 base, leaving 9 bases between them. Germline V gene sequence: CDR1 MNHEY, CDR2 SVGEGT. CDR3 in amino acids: CASSSQIRTDTQYF. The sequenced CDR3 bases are TGTGCCAGCAGTTCCCAGATCCGCACAGATACG.

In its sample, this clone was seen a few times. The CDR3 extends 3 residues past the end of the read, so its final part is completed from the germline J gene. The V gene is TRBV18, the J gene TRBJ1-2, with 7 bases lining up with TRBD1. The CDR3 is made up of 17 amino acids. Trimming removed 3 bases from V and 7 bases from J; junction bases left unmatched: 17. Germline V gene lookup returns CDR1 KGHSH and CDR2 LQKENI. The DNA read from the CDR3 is TGTGCCAGCTCACCCGGCCATGTCCAGGGGGAATCAGGTGGC. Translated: CASSPGHVQGESGG. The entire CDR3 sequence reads CASSPGHVQGESGGYTF.

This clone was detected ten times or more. Incomplete CDR3 DNA: TGTGCCTGGAGTGTAGAACTTTCCGCG. Amino acid sequence: CAWSVELSA. The entire CDR3 is CAWSVELSAQYF. The chain combines TRBV30 with TRBJ2-3; D remains ambiguous. The read finishes 3 residues shy of the CDR3 end, and the germline J gene is used to complete it. CDR1 and CDR2 (germline): GTSNPN, SVGIG (reference sequence). The CDR3 runs to 12 residues.

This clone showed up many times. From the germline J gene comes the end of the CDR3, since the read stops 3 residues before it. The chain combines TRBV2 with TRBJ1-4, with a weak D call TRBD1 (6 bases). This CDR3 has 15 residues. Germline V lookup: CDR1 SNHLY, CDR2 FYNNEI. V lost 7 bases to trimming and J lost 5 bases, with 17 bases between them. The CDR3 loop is CASTGSGQANEKLFF. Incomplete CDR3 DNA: TGTGCCAGCACGGGGTCGGGACAAGCGAATGAAAAA.

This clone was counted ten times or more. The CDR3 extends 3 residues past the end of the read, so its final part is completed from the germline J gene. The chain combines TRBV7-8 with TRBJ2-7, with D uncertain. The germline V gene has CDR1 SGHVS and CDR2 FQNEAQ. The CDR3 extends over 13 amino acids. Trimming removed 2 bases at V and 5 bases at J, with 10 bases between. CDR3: CASSLTPTDEQYF. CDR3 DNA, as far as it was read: TGTGCCAGCAGCTTAACCCCAACGGACGAG.